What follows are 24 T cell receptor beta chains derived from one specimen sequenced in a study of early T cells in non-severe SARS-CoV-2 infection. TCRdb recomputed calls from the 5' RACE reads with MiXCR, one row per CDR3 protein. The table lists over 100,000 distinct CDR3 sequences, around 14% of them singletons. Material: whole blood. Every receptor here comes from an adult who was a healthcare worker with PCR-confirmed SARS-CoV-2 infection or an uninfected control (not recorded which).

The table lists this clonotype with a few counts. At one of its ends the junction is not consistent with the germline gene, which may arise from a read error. The CDR3 region has the DNA TGCAGTGCTAGACCGGGACTAGCGGGAGGGCCGGGCTTC. Residues: CSARPGLAGGPGF. The chain employs TRBV20-1 and TRBJ2-7; 16 bases are shared with TRBD2. Germline V lookup: CDR1 DFQATT, CDR2 SNEGSKA (reference sequence). The CDR3 contains 13 residues.

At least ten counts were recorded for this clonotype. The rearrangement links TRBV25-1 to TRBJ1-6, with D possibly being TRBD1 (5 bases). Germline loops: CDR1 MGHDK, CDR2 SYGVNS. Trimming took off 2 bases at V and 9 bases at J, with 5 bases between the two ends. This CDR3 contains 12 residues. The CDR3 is CASSEQGSPLHF. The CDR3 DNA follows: TGTGCCAGCAGTGAACAGGGTTCACCCCTCCACTTT.

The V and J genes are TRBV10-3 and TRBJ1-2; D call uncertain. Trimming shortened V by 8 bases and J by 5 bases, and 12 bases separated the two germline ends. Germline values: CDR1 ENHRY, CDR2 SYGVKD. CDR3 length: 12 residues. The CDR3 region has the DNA TGTGCCATCGGAGCAGCCATATATGGCTACACCTTC. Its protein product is CAIGAAIYGYTF.

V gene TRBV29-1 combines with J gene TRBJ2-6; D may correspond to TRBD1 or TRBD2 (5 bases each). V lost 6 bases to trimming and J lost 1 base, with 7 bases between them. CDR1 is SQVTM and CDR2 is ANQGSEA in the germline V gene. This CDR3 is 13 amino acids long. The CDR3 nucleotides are TGCAGCGTGGGGGAATCTGGGGCCAACGTCCTGACTTTC. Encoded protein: CSVGESGANVLTF.

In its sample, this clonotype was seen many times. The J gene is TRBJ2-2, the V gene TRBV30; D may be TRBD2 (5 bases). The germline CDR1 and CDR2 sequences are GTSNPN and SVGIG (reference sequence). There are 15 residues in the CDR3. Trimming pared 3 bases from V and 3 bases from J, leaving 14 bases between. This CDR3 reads CAWRIGGADTGELFF. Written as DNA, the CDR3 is TGTGCCTGGAGGATAGGAGGTGCGGACACCGGGGAGCTGTTTTTT. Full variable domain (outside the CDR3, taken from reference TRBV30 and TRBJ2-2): SQTIHQWPATLVQPVGSPLSLECTVEGTSNPNLYWYRQAAGRGLQLLFYSVGIGQISSEVPQNLSASRPQDRQFILSSKKLLLSDSGFYLCAWRIGGADTGELFFGEGSRLTVL.

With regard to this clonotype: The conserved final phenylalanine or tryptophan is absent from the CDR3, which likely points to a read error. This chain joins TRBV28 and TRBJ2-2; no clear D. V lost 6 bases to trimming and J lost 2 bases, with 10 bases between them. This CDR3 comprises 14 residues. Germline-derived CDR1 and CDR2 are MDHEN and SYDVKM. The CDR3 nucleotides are TGTGCCAGCAGCCGTATGGGAAACACCGGGGAGCTGTTTTTA. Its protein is CASSRMGNTGELFL.

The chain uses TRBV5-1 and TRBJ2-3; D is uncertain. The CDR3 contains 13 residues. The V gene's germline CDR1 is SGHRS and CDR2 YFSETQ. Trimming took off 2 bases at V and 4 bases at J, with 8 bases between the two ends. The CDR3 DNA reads TGCGCCAGCAGCTTTCTCCGGGCAGATACGCAGTATTTT. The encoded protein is CASSFLRADTQYF. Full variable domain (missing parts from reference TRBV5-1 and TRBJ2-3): KAGVTQTPRYLIKTRGQQVTLSCSPISGHRSVSWYQQTPGQGLQFLFEYFSETQRNKGNFPGRFSGRQFSNSRSEMNVSTLELGDSALYLCASSFLRADTQYFGPGTRLTVL.

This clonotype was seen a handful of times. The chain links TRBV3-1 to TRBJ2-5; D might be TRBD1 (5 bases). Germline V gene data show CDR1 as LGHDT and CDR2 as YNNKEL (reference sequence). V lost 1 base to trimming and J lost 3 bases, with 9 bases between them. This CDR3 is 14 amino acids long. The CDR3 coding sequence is TGTGCCAGCAGCCAAGGGGAAGGGGAAGAGACCCAGTACTTC. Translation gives CASSQGEGEETQYF.

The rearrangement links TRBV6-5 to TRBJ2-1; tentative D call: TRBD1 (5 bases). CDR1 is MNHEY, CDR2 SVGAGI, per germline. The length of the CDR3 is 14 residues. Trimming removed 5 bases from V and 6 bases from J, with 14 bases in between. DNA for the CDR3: TGTGCCAGCAGTCAGTCCAGGGTTCGCAATGAGCAGTTCTTC. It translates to CASSQSRVRNEQFF.

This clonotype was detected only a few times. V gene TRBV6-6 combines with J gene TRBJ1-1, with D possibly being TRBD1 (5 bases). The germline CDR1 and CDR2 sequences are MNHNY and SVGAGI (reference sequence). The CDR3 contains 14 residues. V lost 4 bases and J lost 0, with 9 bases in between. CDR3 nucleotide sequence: TGTGCCAGCAGTTCGGGACGCCTGAACACTGAAGCTTTCTTT. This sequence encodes CASSSGRLNTEAFF.

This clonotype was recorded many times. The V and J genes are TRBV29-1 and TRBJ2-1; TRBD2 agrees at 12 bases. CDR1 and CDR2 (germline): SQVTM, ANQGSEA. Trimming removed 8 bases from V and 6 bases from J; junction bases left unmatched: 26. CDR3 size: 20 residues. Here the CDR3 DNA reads TGCAGCATCTGGGTCAACCCCTATTCGACTAGCGGGAGATTCTCCAATGAGCAGTTCTTC. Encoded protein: CSIWVNPYSTSGRFSNEQFF.

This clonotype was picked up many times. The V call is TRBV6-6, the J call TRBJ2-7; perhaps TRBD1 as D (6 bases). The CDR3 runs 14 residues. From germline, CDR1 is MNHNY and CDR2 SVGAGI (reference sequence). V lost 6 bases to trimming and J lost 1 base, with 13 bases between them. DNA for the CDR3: TGTGCCAGCAGCCTTGGGACAACGTCCTACGAGCAGTACTTC. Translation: CASSLGTTSYEQYF.

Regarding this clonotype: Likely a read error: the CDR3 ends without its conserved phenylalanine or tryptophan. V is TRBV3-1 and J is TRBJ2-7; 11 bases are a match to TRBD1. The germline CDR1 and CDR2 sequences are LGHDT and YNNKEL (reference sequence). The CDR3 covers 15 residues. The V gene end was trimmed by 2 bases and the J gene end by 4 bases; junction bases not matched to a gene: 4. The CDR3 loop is CASSQPGTGGYEQYL. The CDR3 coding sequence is TGTGCCAGCAGCCAACCCGGGACAGGGGGATACGAGCAGTACCTC.

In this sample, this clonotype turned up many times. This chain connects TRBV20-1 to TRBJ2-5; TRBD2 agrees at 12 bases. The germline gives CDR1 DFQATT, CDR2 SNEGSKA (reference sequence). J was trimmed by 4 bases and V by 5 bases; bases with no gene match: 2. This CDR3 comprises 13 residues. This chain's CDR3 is CSAWTSGTETQYF. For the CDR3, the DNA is TGCAGTGCTTGGACTAGCGGGACAGAGACCCAGTACTTC.

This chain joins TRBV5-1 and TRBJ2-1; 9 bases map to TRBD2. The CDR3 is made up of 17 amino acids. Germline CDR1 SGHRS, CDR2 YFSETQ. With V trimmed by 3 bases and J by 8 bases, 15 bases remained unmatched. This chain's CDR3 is CASSSGLAGAGVDEQFF. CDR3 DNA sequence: TGCGCCAGCAGCTCAGGGTTAGCGGGAGCGGGAGTAGATGAGCAGTTCTTC.

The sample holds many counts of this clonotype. DNA for the CDR3: TGTGCCAGCAGAACCTTTACAGGGGGCACGAAGTCCTACGAGCAGTACTTC. This translates into CASRTFTGGTKSYEQYF. This chain connects TRBV11-2 to TRBJ2-7; 9 bases fit TRBD1. Germline CDR1 and CDR2: SGHAT and FQNNGV. V was clipped by 6 bases and J by 1 base; unmatched bases: 13. The CDR3 spans 17 residues.

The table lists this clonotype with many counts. CDR3 coding DNA: TGTGCCAGCAGCCTTAGCGGGAGCCTAACCTACAATGAGCAGTTCTTC. Translation gives CASSLSGSLTYNEQFF. The V gene is TRBV14, the J gene TRBJ2-1, with 9 bases identical to TRBD2. CDR3 length equals 16 residues. Germline lookup yields CDR1 SGHDN and CDR2 FVKESK. V was clipped by 4 bases and J by 2 bases; unmatched bases: 6.

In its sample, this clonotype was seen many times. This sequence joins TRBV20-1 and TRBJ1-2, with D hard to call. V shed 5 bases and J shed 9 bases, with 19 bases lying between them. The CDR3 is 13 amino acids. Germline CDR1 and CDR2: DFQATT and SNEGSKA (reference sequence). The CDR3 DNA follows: TGCAGTGCTTACTCAGGAGTGAGCTTCAGCTACACCTTC. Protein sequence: CSAYSGVSFSYTF.

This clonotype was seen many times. The CDR3 bases are TGCAGTGCGAAGACTAGCGGGGGGGGCTCCTACGAGCAGTACTTC. This sequence encodes CSAKTSGGGSYEQYF. The chain carries TRBV20-1 and TRBJ2-7; 14 bases map to TRBD2. Germline V gives CDR1 DFQATT, CDR2 SNEGSKA (reference sequence). The CDR3 spans 15 residues. V shed 6 bases and J 0 bases; nucleotides not matched to a gene: 4.

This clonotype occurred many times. Written as DNA, the CDR3 is TGTGCCAGCAGCCTTCTTGATGGCTCAGGGACCCAGTACTTC. Translating gives CASSLLDGSGTQYF. The chain employs TRBV7-9 and TRBJ2-5; D is ambiguous. Deletions cut 5 bases from V and 7 bases from J, with 17 bases between. The CDR3 covers 14 residues. The V gene's germline CDR1 is SEHNR and CDR2 FQNEAQ (reference sequence).

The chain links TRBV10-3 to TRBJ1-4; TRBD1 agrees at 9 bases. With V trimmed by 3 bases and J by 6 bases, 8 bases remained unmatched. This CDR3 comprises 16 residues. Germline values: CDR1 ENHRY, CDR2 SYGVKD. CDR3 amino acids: CAISEVSGTGYEKLFF. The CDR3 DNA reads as TGTGCCATCAGTGAAGTTTCGGGGACAGGGTATGAAAAACTGTTTTTT.

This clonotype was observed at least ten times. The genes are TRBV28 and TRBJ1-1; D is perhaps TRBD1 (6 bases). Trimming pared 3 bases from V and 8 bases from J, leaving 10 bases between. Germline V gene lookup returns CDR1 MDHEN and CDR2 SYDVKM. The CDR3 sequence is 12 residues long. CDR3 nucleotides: TGTGCCAGCAGTTTCGGCAGGGGAGAAGCTTTCTTT. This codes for CASSFGRGEAFF.

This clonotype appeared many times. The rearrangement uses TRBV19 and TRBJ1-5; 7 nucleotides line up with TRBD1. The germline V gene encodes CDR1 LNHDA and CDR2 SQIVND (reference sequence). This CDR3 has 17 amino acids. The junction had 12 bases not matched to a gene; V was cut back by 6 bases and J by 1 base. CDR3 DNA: TGTGCCAGTAGATACTCAACGGGACAGCCGAGCAATCAGCCCCAGCATTTT. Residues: CASRYSTGQPSNQPQHF.

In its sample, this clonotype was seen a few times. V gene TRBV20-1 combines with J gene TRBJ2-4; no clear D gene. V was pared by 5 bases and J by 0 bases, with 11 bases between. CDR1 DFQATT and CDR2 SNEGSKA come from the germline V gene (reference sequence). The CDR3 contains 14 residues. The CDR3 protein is CSASDTGAKNIQYF. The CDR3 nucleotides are TGCAGTGCTTCCGACACCGGAGCCAAAAACATTCAGTACTTC.